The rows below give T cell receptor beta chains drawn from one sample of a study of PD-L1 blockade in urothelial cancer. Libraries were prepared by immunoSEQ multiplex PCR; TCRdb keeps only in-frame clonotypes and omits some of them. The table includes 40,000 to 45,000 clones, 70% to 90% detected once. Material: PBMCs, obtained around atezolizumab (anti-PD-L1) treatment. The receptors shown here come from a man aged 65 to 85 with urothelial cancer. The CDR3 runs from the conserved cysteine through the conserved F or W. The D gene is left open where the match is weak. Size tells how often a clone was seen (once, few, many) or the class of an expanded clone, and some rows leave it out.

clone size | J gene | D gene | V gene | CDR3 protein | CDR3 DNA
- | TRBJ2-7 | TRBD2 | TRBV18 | CASSVAGGPHEQYF | TGTGCCAGCTCAGTAGCGGGAGGGCCTCACGAGCAGTACTTC
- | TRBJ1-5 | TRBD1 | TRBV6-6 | CASSYSGTVSNQPQHF | TGTGCCAGCAGTTACTCTGGGACAGTTAGCAATCAGCCCCAGCATTTT
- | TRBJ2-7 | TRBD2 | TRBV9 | CASSVGSGRYSYEQYF | TGTGCCAGCAGCGTGGGGAGCGGGAGGTACTCCTACGAGCAGTACTTC
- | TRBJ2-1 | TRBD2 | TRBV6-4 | CASSGEAGGNEQFF | TGTGCCAGCAGTGGAGAAGCGGGAGGGAATGAGCAGTTCTTC
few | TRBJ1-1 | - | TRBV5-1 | CASSLARGGGTEAFF | TGCGCCAGCAGCTTGGCCAGGGGCGGTGGGACTGAAGCTTTCTTT
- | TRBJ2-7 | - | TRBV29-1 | CSVDRAGTYEQYF | TGCAGCGTTGACAGAGCGGGTACCTACGAGCAGTACTTC
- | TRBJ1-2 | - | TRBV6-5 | CASSPGLTNYGYTF | TGTGCCAGCAGCCCAGGGTTGACTAACTATGGCTACACCTTC
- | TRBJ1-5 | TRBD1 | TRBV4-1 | CASSQNSRGRIKPQHF | TGCGCCAGCAGCCAAAATTCCAGGGGGCGAATTAAGCCCCAGCATTTT
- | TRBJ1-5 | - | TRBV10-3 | CAIRQGLESNQPQHF | TGTGCCATCAGGCAGGGTTTGGAAAGCAATCAGCCCCAGCATTTT
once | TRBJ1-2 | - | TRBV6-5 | CASSYSWGGRNGYTF | TGTGCCAGCAGTTACTCGTGGGGAGGGAGGAATGGCTACACCTTC
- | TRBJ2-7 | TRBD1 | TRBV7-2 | CASSLAGWTGVGEQYF | TGTGCCAGCAGCTTAGCGGGATGGACAGGTGTTGGCGAGCAGTACTTC